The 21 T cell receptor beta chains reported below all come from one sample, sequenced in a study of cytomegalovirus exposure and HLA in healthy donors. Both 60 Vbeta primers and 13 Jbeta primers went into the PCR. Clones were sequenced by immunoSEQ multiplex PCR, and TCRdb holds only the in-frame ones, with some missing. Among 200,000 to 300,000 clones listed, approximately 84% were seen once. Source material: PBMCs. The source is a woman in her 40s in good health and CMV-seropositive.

The CDR3 protein is CASSSAAGVRNTEAFF. The CDR3, as DNA: TGTGCCAGCAGTTCCGCCGCAGGGGTCAGGAACACTGAAGCTTTCTTT. The chain carries TRBV28 and TRBJ1-1, with D maybe TRBD1 (6 bases). CDR1 and CDR2 from the germline V gene are MDHEN and SYDVKM. Between the trimmed V and J ends, which lost 4 bases and 1 base, there was a span of 16 bases. The CDR3 is made up of 16 amino acids.

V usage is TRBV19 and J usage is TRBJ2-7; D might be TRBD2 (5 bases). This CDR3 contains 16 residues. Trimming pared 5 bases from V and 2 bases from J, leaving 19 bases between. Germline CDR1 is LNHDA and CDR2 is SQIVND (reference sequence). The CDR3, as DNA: TGTGCCAGTAGTCCTCAGCGGACTGCCCCGACCTACGAGCAGTACTTC. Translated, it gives CASSPQRTAPTYEQYF.

The CDR3 coding sequence is TGTGCCAGTAGTATGAGGGACAGGGGGAGCAATCAGCCCCAGCATTTT. Protein sequence: CASSMRDRGSNQPQHF. The chain employs TRBV19 and TRBJ1-5; 11 positions match TRBD1. The J segment lost 1 base and the V segment lost 3 bases, leaving 2 bases of the junction unmatched. The CDR3 length is 16 residues. Germline V gene sequence: CDR1 LNHDA, CDR2 SQIVND (reference sequence).

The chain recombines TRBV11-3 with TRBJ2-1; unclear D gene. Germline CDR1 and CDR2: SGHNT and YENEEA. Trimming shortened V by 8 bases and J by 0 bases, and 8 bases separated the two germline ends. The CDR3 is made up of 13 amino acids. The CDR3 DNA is TGTGCCAGCCGGGTGAGCTCCTACAATGAGCAGTTCTTC. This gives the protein CASRVSSYNEQFF.

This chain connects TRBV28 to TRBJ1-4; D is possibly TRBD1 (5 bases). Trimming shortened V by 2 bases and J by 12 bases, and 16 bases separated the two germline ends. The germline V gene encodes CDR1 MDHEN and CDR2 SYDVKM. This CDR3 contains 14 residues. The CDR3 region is CASSLRGRFGELFF. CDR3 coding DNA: TGTGCCAGCAGTTTAAGGGGAAGGTTTGGAGAACTGTTTTTT.

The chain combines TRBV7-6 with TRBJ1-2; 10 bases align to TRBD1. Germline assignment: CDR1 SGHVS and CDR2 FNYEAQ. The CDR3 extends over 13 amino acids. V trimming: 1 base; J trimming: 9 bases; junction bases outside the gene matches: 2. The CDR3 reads CASSLGQGARYTF. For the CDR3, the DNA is TGTGCCAGCAGCTTAGGACAGGGGGCTCGCTACACCTTC. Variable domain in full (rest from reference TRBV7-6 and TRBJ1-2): GAGVSQSPRYKVTKRGQDVALRCDPISGHVSLYWYRQALGQGPEFLTYFNYEAQQDKSGLPNDRFSAERPEGSISTLTIQRTEQRDSAMYRCASSLGQGARYTFGSGTRLTVV.

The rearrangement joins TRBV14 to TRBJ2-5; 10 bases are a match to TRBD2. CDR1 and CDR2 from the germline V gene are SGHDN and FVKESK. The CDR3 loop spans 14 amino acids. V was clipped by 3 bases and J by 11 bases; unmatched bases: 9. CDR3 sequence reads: CASSQLAGAREQYF. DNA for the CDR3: TGTGCCAGCAGCCAGCTAGCGGGAGCGCGGGAGCAGTACTTC.

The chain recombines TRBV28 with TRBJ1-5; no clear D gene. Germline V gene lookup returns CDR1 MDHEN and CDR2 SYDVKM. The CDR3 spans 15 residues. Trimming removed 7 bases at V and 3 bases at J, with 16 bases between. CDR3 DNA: TGTGCCAGCAAAACAGCCGGCAGCTTCAATCAGCCCCAGCATTTT. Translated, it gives CASKTAGSFNQPQHF. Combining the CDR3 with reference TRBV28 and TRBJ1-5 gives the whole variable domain DVKVTQSSRYLVKRTGEKVFLECVQDMDHENMFWYRQDPGLGLRLIYFSYDVKMKEKGDIPEGYSVSREKKERFSLILESASTNQTSMYLCASKTAGSFNQPQHFGDGTRLSIL.

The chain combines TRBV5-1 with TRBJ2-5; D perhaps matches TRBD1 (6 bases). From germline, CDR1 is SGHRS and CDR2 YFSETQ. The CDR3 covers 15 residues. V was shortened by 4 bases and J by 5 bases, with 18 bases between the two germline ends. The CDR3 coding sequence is TGCGCCAGCAGCCCTGTACAGGGATGGCGGGAGACCCAGTACTTC. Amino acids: CASSPVQGWRETQYF.

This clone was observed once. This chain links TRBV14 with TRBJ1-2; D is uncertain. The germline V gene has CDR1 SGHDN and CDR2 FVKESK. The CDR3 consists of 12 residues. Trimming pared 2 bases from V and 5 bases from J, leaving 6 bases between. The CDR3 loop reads CASSQLRYGYTF. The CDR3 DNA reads TGTGCCAGCAGCCAATTACGGTATGGCTACACCTTC. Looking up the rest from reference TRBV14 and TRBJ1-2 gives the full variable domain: EAGVTQFPSHSVIEKGQTVTLRCDPISGHDNLYWYRRVMGKEIKFLLHFVKESKQDESGMPNNRFLAERTGGTYSTLKVQPAELEDSGVYFCASSQLRYGYTFGSGTRLTVV.

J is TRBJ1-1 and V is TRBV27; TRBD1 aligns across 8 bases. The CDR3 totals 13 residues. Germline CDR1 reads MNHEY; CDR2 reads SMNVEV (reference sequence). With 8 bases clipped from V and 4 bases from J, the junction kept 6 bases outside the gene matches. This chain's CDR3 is CASVTTGGTEAFF. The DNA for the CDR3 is TGTGCCAGCGTAACCACAGGGGGCACTGAAGCTTTCTTT.

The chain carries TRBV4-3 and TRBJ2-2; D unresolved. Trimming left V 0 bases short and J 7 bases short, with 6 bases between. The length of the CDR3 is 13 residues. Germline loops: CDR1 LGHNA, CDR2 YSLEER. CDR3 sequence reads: CASSQDMRGELFF. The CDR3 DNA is TGCGCCAGCAGCCAAGATATGCGCGGGGAGCTGTTTTTT.

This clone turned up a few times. CDR3 sequence reads: CSVDGLAEIGGDTQYF. The CDR3 region has the DNA TGCAGCGTTGATGGACTAGCGGAAATTGGGGGAGATACGCAGTATTTT. The rearrangement uses TRBV29-1 and TRBJ2-3; TRBD2 matches at 10 bases. The ends lost 3 bases at V and 5 bases at J; junction bases unmatched: 11. This CDR3 has 16 residues. In germline, CDR1 is SQVTM, CDR2 ANQGSEA.

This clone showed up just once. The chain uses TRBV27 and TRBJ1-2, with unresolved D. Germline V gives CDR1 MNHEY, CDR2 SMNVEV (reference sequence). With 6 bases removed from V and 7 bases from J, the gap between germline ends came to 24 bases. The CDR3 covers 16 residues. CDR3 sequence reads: CASSQLIGTPSGGYTF. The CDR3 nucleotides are TGTGCCAGCAGCCAATTGATAGGAACCCCCTCGGGTGGCTACACCTTC.

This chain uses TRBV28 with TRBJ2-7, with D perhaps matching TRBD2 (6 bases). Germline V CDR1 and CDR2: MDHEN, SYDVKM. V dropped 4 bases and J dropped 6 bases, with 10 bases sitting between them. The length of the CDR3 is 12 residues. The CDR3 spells CASSSREFEQYF. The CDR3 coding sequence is TGTGCCAGCAGTTCCCGGGAGTTCGAGCAGTACTTC.

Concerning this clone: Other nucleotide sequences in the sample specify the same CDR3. The CDR3 region has the DNA TGTGCCAGCAGCCCCGGGACTAGCGGCTACGAGCAGTACTTC. Its protein is CASSPGTSGYEQYF. The chain is built from TRBV7-9 and TRBJ2-7, with TRBD2 identical over 11 bases. Trimming removed 5 bases from V and 3 bases from J; junction bases left unmatched: 3. The CDR3 contains 14 residues. Germline loops: CDR1 SEHNR, CDR2 FQNEAQ (reference sequence).

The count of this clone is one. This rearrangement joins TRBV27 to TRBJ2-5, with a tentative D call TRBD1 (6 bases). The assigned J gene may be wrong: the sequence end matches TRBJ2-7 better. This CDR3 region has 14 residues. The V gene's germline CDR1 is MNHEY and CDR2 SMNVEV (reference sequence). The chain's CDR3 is CASWGQGLPYEQYF. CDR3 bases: TGTGCCAGCTGGGGGCAGGGGCTCCCCTACGAGCAGTACTTC.

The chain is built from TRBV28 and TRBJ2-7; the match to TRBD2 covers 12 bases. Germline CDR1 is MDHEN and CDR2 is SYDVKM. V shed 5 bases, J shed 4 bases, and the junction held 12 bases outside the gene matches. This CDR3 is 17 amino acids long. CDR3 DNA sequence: TGTGCCAGCAGTCCATGGACTAGCGGGAATTCGGGTTACGAGCAGTACTTC. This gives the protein CASSPWTSGNSGYEQYF.

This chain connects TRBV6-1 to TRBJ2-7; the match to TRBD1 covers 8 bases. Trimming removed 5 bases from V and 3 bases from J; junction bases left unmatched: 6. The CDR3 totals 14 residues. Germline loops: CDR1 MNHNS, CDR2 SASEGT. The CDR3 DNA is TGTGCCAGCAGTACCGGGACAGGTCTCTACGAGCAGTACTTC. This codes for CASSTGTGLYEQYF.

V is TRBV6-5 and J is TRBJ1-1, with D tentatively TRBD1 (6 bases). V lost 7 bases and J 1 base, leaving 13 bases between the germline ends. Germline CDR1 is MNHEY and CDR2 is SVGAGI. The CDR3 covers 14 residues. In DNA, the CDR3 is TGTGCCAGCATTAGGACAGCTTCGAACACTGAAGCTTTCTTT. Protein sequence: CASIRTASNTEAFF.

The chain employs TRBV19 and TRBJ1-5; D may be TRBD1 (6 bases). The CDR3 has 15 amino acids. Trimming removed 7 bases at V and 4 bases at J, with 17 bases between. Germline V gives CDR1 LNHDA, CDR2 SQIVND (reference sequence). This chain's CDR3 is CASTQTGNQNQPQHF. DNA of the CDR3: TGTGCCAGTACCCAAACAGGGAATCAAAATCAGCCCCAGCATTTT.